This TCR beta chain was documented in a study of cytomegalovirus exposure and HLA in healthy donors (dated by TCRdb to about 2017). As for the study more broadly: In an earlier analysis of about 560 of the donors, around 290 Gb of sequence data and 90 million to 120 million unique TCR beta sequences from roughly 190 million T cells were reported. The number of typed donors differed by locus: about 620-640 for A, B, C, DRB1 and DQB1; 500 to 550 for DQA1; some 590 for DPA1; and 400 to 480 for DPB1. Along with the approximately 700-subject first cohort, a separate validation cohort of 120 different subjects was used. Across some 400 genotyped donors of the cohort, an average of approximately 200,000 unique TCR beta nucleotide sequences per donor were sequenced, and roughly 20% of those sequences were non-productive. The later analysis used no new phenotypic data to find candidate immune exposures, relying instead on TCR beta sequences and their occurrence across donors. Roughly 300 gigabases of sequencing data and about 92 million unique TCR sequences made up an early release that covered under 750 HLA-typed donors. To predict cytomegalovirus infection status, the study combined high-throughput TCR immunosequencing, statistical association of individual TCRs with disease status, and machine learning. Among the roughly 430 genotyped donors, about 83% belonged to the genetic ancestry cluster associated with self-reported Caucasian donors. The study profiled the T cell repertoires of 500 to 800 subjects by immunosequencing and related them to cytomegalovirus serostatus. A later analysis re-examined previously published TCR beta repertoires from about 700 donors and added high-resolution HLA genotyping to investigate patterns of TCR occurrence. Donor age, sex, ethnicity and CMV serostatus were compiled together with the repertoire data. Several DR-DQ haplotypes were handled as single units for association and clustering because linkage in the cohort was strong. In a later genetic analysis, genome-wide SNP genotypes for about 65% of the roughly 700 donors were used, and that subset was treated as a discovery cohort. The study aimed to test whether signatures of past pathogen exposure could be identified by cataloging public T cell receptors. Both class I and class II loci were covered by HLA typing, at four-digit resolution. An earlier analysis of 587 of the donors applied high-throughput TCR beta sequencing to assess whether each TCR beta V gene segment acted as functional or pseudogenic. Every discovery cohort repertoire had been produced on one sequencing platform.

Study-level results and caveats: While some public TCRs were present in many individuals, most TCR sequences turned up only very rarely across donors. Roughly uniform sequencing depth across donors was assumed in presence/absence analyses, although this assumption may not hold. Specific HLA alleles were associated with more than 15,000 TCR beta sequences at a false discovery rate of 0.05 in a later analysis. The 87-base-pair reads could not distinguish some IMGT-functional V segments, including TRBV6-2 and TRBV6-3, so those segments were excluded. In the study, 150 to 200 TCR beta chains were listed as associated with cytomegalovirus. Compared with equally common non-associated chains, HLA-associated TCR beta chains in a later analysis were more clonally expanded and had lower generation probabilities. Strong co-occurrence of HLA alleles, especially DR and DQ, made assigning TCR associations to individual alleles difficult. A later analysis found that TCR association rates varied across HLA loci, with DRB1 alleles showing the most associated TCRs and HLA-C alleles the fewest. In an earlier analysis of some 550 of the donors, most TCR beta V segments were observed in productive rearrangements about 90% or about 30% of the time, broadly matching IMGT annotations. A group of highly shared sequence variants was considered likely to be a technical artifact of the sequencing pipeline. In a later genetic analysis, fewer N-insertions in productive TCRs were reported among donors in an Asian-associated ancestry cluster than the 666-donor mean. Linkage disequilibrium might explain the correlated functional status among segregating V segments, but an unknown experimental factor could not be ruled out. In both the original and validation cohorts, the classifier was reported to diagnose cytomegalovirus status with high specificity and sensitivity. Because some donors lacked HLA typing at each locus, the association tests relied only on the typed subset. In vitro tests confirmed that a few of the cytomegalovirus-associated TCR beta chains recognize cytomegalovirus antigens. According to a later analysis, most CMV-associated TCR beta chains appeared to be HLA-restricted, and the HLA associations seemed to be driven largely by CMV exposure. CMV serostatus was the only immune exposure information available for the cohort. According to a later analysis, parvovirus B19, influenza, CMV and Epstein-Barr virus appeared linked to several top co-occurrence clusters. According to the authors, the approach could potentially be generalized to other disease states and immunological phenotypes. Only TCR beta chains were sequenced in this cohort, and the absence of alpha or paired-chain data limited detectable features. An association between a missense DCLRE1C variant and V-gene and J-gene trimming of TCR beta chains was found in a later genetic analysis and replicated in an independent cohort. A further reported finding was that TCR beta sequences accurately predicted the HLA-A and HLA-B alleles for most subjects in the first cohort. Because counts were too low, 15 or so rarely observed V segments, including chromosome 9 orphons, were excluded from the earlier analysis of 587 of the donors.

Trimming takes 3 bases from V and 6 bases from J, and the germline ends sit 5 bases apart. Based on the germline V gene, the CDR1 and CDR2 sequences are MDHEN and SYDVKM. The cysteine opens and the phenylalanine closes a CDR3 of 11 amino acids. Only CDR3 DNA is held: 33 bases, read in frame from base 1. The cohort comprised around 700 healthy bone marrow donors. At the time of sampling, every cohort member was nominally healthy, though immune exposures that went unrecorded were likely present. The donor tested CMV seropositive and was one of the 289 seropositive cohort members. Every donor gave a peripheral blood sample, and the peripheral blood mononuclear cells from that sample were used for TCR beta sequencing. The Qiagen DNeasy Blood Extraction Kit was used to extract genomic DNA from the blood cell samples. Library construction relied on the immunoSEQ multiplex PCR assay. For the multiplex PCR, a mixture combining 60 forward primers for TCR Vbeta segments and 13 reverse primers for TCR Jbeta segments was used. A multiplex PCR assay on genomic DNA amplified the CDR3 region of rearranged TCR beta genes. The Illumina HiSeq System was used to sequence the amplified TCR beta libraries as 87-base-pair reads. Per the original workflow: A later analysis tallied 75 million to 95 million unique TCR beta chains across the roughly 610 repertoires, and about 10 million of those chains were shared by two or more donors. A nearest-neighbor algorithm error-corrected the raw reads and collapsed the reads into unique sequences, merging closely related sequences to remove PCR and sequencing errors. V, D and J gene segments were assigned by aligning CDR3 sequences to IMGT reference sequences. For a sequence to be retained, a match of at least six nucleotides to both a V gene segment and a J gene segment was required. Rearrangements were classified as productive when the CDR3 lacked stop codons and remained in frame with V and J, and all other rearrangements were classified as non-productive. Following IMGT convention, CDR3 was defined as the stretch from the second conserved V-encoded cysteine up to the conserved J-encoded phenylalanine. Sequences without an unambiguous match to a single V gene segment were excluded from the earlier analysis of about 640 of the donors. In an earlier analysis of approximately 550 of the donors, V segments were called functional above 56.7% productive rearrangements and were called segregating when the between-donor standard deviation exceeded 5%. A statistical classification framework was built for diagnosing cytomegalovirus status from the catalog of TCR beta chain sequences. In a later analysis, V and J genes were assigned by comparing TCR nucleotide sequences against IMGT/GENE-DB human TR gene sequences. The TCRdist pipeline was used in a later analysis to assign CDR3 sequences and most-parsimonious VDJ recombination scenarios. In a later analysis, every TCR beta chain was defined by the combination of its CDR3 amino acid sequence and its V-gene family, and reads without a unique V-gene family were dropped. To address suspected cross-contamination and a sequencing artifact, a later analysis removed 450 to 700 highly shared, low-generation-probability nucleotide sequences. For each public chain, a later analysis derived a clonal expansion index from normalized ranks of inferred template counts within each repertoire. In a later analysis, generation probabilities were computed with a VDJ recombination model fitted to out-of-frame rearrangements, and the resulting probabilities were checked against IGoR. A later analysis scored TCR-TCR, TCR-HLA and TCR-CMV co-occurrence with hypergeometric tests, applying a repertoire-size bias correction to TCR pairs. A later analysis estimated false discovery rates by permuting HLA or CMV assignments 20 times. In a later analysis, co-occurring TCRs were grouped with DBSCAN, and TCRdist sequence similarity was added when clustering was performed within HLA-allele-positive subsets. Repertoires with fewer than 30,000 or more than 120,000 public chains were left out of co-occurrence clustering, as were about 5 repertoires with anomalous nucleotide sharing. TCRdb took this table from immuneACCESS and kept in-frame rearrangements with V and J called. Such tables lack part of the clones; where checked against another copy, unresolved V genes explain under half of the gap, and the rest is unexplained. V, J and clone size reflect that table, while D and trimming were determined from the DNA. The sample table lists 180,000 or so clones, about 80% of them with a count of one. Together, the top ten hold roughly 13% of the sample.

This clone was counted once. Its antigen is still unknown. Base qualities are not recorded, but no much larger clone differs from it by a single base. Sequenced: PBMCs. This sequence originates from a man aged 50-60 years in good health and CMV-seropositive. Recombination joined TRBV28 with TRBJ1-1, and TRBD1 may be the D gene, going by 5 matching bases. In nucleotide form, the sequence is TGTGCCAGCAGTTTCAGGGCTGAAGCTTTCTTT. This codes for CASSFRAEAFF.